This record looks at one T cell receptor beta chain sequence and its context. The repertoire was sequenced with immunoSEQ multiplex PCR; TCRdb's copy has only in-frame clones and lacks some. The table shows about 46,000 clones, with roughly 89% occurring only once. This sample stems from a study of memory CD8 T cells in hepatitis C reinfection. Turning to the study itself: Between 12 and 24 weeks after reinfection detection, late samples were drawn.

CDR3 size: 15 residues. The V gene lost 6 bases and the J gene lost 0 bases, with 13 bases spanning the gap. From germline, CDR1 is MNHNS and CDR2 SASEGT. Time point meaning: late/post reinfection, 12 to 24 weeks after detection. TCR sequencing was done directly ex vivo on sorted cells, without expansion in vitro. People who inject drugs from Montreal's HEPCO study were the donors. The TCR sequence derives from a man younger than 35 with hepatitis C virus infection. The sample taken for sequencing was naive CD8+ T cells sorted from blood. The chain couples TRBV6-1 to TRBJ2-3, with a tentative D call TRBD2 (5 bases). This CDR3 reads CASSGMRISTDTQYF. DNA of the CDR3: TGTGCCAGCAGCGGGATGAGGATTAGCACAGATACGCAGTATTTT.